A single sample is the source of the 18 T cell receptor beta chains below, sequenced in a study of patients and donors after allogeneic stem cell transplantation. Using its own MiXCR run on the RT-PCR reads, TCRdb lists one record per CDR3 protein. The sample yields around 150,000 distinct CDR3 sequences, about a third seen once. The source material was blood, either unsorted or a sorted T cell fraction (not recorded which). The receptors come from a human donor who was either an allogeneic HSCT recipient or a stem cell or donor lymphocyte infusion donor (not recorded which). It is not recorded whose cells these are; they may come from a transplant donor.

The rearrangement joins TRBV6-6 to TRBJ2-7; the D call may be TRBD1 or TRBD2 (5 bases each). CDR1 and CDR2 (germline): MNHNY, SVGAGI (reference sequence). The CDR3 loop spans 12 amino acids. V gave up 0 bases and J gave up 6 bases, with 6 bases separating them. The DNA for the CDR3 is TGTGCCAGCAGTTACTCGGGGACCGAGCAGTACTTC. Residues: CASSYSGTEQYF.

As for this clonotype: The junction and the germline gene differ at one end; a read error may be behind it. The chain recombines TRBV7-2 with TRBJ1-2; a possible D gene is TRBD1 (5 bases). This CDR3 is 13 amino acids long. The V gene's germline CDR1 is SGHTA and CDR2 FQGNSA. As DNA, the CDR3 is TGTGCCAGCAGTCGTCCGGGACTCAAAGGCCCTAACTTC. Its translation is CASSRPGLKGPNF.

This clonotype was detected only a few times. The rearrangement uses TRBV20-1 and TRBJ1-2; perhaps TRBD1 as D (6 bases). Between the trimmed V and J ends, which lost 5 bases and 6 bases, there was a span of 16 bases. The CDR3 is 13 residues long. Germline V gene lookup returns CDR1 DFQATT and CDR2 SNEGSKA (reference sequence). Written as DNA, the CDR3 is TGCAGTGCTCCCAAGGGGGGGTTGGATGGCTACACCTTC. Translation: CSAPKGGLDGYTF.

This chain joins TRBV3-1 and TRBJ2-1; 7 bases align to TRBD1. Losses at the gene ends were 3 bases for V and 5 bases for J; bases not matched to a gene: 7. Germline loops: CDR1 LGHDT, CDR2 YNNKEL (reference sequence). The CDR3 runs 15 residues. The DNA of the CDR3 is TGTGCCAGCAGCCATCCCGGGACAGCGAACAATGAGCAGTTCTTC. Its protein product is CASSHPGTANNEQFF.

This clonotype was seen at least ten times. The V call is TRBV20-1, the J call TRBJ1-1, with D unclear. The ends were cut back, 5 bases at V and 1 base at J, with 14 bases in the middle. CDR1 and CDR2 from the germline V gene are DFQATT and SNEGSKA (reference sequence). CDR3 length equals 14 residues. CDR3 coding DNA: TGCAGTGCTGCTTTGCCCAAAAGGAACACTGAAGCTTTCTTT. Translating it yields CSAALPKRNTEAFF.

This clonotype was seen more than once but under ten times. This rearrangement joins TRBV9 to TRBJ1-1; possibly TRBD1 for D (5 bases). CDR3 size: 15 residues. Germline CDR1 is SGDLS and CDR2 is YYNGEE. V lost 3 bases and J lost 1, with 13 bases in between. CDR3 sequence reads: CASSAAAGPNTEAFF. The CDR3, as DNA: TGTGCCAGCAGCGCGGCGGCGGGGCCGAACACTGAAGCTTTCTTT.

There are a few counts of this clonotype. CDR3 DNA sequence: TGTGCCAGCAGCTTGTGGTACAGTACATGGCTGTTTTTT. It yields the protein CASSLWYSTWLFF. The chain employs TRBV5-6 and TRBJ1-4; D unresolved. Germline V CDR1 and CDR2: SGHDT, YYEEEE. V was shortened by 1 base and J by 14 bases, with 15 bases between the two germline ends. This CDR3 contains 13 residues. The entire variable domain, with the rest obtained from reference TRBV5-6 and TRBJ1-4, is as follows: DAGVTQSPTHLIKTRGQQVTLRCSPKSGHDTVSWYQQALGQGPQFIFQYYEEEERQRGNFPDRFSGHQFPNYSSELNVNALLLGDSALYLCASSLWYSTWLFFGSGTQLSVL.

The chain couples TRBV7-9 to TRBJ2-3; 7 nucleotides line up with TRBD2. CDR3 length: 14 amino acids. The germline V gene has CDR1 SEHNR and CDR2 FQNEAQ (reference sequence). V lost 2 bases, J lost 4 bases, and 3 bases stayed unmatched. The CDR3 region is CASSLKGLPDTQYF. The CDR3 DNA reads TGTGCCAGCAGCTTAAAGGGACTACCAGATACGCAGTATTTT.

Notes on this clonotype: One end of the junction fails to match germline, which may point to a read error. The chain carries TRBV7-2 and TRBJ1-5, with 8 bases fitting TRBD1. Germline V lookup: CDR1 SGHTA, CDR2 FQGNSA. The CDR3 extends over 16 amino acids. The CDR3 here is CARSLEHQGASQPQHF. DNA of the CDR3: TGTGCCAGAAGCTTAGAGCATCAGGGGGCGAGTCAGCCCCAGCATTTT.

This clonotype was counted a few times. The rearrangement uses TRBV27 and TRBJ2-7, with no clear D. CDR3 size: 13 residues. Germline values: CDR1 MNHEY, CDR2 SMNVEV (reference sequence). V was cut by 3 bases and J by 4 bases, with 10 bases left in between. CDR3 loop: CASSLGPGYEQYF. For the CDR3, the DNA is TGTGCCAGCAGTTTGGGCCCGGGTTACGAGCAGTACTTC.

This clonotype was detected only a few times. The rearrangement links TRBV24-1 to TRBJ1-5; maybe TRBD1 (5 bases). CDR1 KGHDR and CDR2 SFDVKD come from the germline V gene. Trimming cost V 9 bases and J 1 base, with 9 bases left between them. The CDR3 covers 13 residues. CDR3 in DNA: TGTGCCACCGGGGGAGCGAGCAATCAGCCCCAGCATTTT. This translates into CATGGASNQPQHF.

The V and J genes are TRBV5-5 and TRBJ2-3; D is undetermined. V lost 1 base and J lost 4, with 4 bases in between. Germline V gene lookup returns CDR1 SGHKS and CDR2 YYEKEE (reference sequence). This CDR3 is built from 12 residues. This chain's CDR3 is CASSLNADTQYF. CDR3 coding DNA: TGTGCCAGCAGCTTGAATGCAGATACGCAGTATTTT.

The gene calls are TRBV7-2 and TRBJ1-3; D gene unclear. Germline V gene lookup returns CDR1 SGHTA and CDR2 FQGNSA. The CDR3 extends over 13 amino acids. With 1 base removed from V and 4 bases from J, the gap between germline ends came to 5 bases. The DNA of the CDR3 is TGTGCCAGCAGCTTAGGCGGGGGAAACACCATATATTTT. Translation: CASSLGGGNTIYF. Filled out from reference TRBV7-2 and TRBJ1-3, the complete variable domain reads GAGVSQSPSNKVTEKGKDVELRCDPISGHTALYWYRQSLGQGLEFLIYFQGNSAPDKSGLPSDRFSAERTGGSVSTLTIQRTQQEDSAVYLCASSLGGGNTIYFGEGSWLTVV.

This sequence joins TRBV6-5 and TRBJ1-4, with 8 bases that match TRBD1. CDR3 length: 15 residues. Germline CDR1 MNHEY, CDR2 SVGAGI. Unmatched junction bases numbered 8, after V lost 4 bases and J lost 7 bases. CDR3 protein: CASSWDRPPGEKLFF. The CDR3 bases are TGTGCCAGCAGTTGGGACAGGCCTCCAGGTGAAAAACTGTTTTTT.

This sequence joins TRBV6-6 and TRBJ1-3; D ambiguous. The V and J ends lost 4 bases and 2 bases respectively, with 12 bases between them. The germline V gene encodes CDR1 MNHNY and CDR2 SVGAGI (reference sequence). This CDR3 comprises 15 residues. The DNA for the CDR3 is TGTGCCAGCAGTTCCCCGGAGGGAACTGGAAACACCATATATTTT. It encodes CASSSPEGTGNTIYF.

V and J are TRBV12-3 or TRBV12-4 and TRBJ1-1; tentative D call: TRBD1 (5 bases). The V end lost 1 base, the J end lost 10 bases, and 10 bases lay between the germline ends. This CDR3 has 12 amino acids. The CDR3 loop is CASSLGVGGAFF. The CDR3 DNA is TGTGCCAGCAGTTTAGGGGTGGGGGGAGCTTTCTTT.

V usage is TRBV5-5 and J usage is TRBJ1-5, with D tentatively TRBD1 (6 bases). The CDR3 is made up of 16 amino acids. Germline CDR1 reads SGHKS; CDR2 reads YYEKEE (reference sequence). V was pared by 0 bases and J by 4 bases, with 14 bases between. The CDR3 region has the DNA TGTGCCAGCAGCTTGGTGGCGGGGGGCGCAAATCAGCCCCAGCATTTT. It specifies CASSLVAGGANQPQHF.

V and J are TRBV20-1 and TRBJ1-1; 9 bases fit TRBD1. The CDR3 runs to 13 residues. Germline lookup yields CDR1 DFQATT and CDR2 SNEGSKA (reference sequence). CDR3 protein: CSGTGGLGTEAFF. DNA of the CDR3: TGCAGCGGTACAGGGGGCTTGGGCACTGAAGCTTTCTTT.